Shown below are 9 T cell receptor beta chains from a single sample sequenced in a study of OX40 agonist ivuxolimab in advanced cancers. The protocol was immunoSEQ multiplex PCR, while the TCRdb copy is restricted to in-frame clones and leaves out a portion. The table shows around 150,000 clones, with 94% occurring only once. The material was CD4+ or CD8+ T cells sorted from blood, obtained in a trial of the OX40 agonist ivuxolimab. The receptors stem from an adult with an advanced solid tumor such as melanoma, head and neck, liver or kidney cancer.

This clone was seen a few times. The rearrangement joins TRBV6-5 to TRBJ1-5; D possibly corresponds to TRBD1 (5 bases). The CDR3 contains 14 residues. From germline, CDR1 is MNHEY and CDR2 SVGAGI. V was pared by 6 bases and J by 5 bases, with 14 bases between. The CDR3 DNA follows: TGTGCCAGCAGCCTGACAGATCCCTATCAGCCCCAGCATTTT. Amino acids: CASSLTDPYQPQHF.

This chain joins TRBV7-8 and TRBJ1-5; 10 nucleotides match TRBD1. CDR1 is SGHVS, CDR2 FQNEAQ, per germline. This CDR3 is built from 18 residues. V shed 5 bases and J 2 bases; nucleotides not matched to a gene: 12. Here the CDR3 reads CASSHTRQGAVGNQPQHF. DNA for the CDR3: TGTGCCAGCAGCCACACCCGACAGGGGGCGGTAGGCAATCAGCCCCAGCATTTT.

Note on this clone: One junction end does not reproduce the germline sequence, and a read error may be involved. The CDR3 here is CASSLGQTNTEAFF. CDR3 DNA sequence: TGTGCCAGCAGCTTGGGACAGACAAACACTGAAGCTTTCTTT. The V gene is TRBV5-3, the J gene TRBJ1-1, with TRBD1 identical over 7 bases. TRBV5-3 is an open reading frame, and its role is uncertain. CDR3 size: 14 residues.

The chain uses TRBV30 and TRBJ1-6; D remains ambiguous. Looked up from germline, CDR1 is GTSNPN and CDR2 is SVGIG (reference sequence). V lost 3 bases to trimming and J lost 4 bases, with 13 bases between them. CDR3 length: 15 amino acids. The CDR3 nucleotides read TGTGCCTGGAGCGGGAGGGCGTTTTATAATTCACCCCTCCACTTT. Encoded protein: CAWSGRAFYNSPLHF.

This clone was seen only a few times. The chain has TRBV10-1 and TRBJ1-1; no clear D gene. V was trimmed by 3 bases and J by 1 base, leaving 6 bases between them. The germline V gene encodes CDR1 WNHNN and CDR2 SYGVQD (reference sequence). The CDR3 contains 13 residues. CDR3 sequence (DNA): TGCGCCAGCAGTGACGGTGAGAACACTGAAGCTTTCTTT. This codes for CASSDGENTEAFF.

The rearrangement links TRBV6-5 to TRBJ2-2; D is undetermined. Trimming took off 2 bases at V and 2 bases at J, with 9 bases between the two ends. This CDR3 spans 15 amino acids. Germline CDR1 is MNHEY and CDR2 is SVGAGI. CDR3 DNA sequence: TGTGCCAGCAGTTACGTTCGGAAAAACACCGGGGAGCTGTTTTTT. This encodes CASSYVRKNTGELFF.

The genes are TRBV5-4 and TRBJ1-2, with 10 bases identical to TRBD1. V shed 4 bases and J 8 bases; nucleotides not matched to a gene: 11. This CDR3 comprises 15 residues. Germline V gives CDR1 SGHNT, CDR2 YYREEE (reference sequence). The CDR3 protein is CASSRGDRGLGGYTF. The CDR3 DNA sequence: TGTGCCAGCAGCCGGGGGGACAGGGGCTTAGGAGGCTACACCTTC.

The chain uses TRBV5-4 and TRBJ1-5; D might be TRBD1 (5 bases). V lost 2 bases and J 0 bases, leaving 18 bases between the germline ends. CDR1 and CDR2 (germline): SGHNT, YYREEE (reference sequence). This CDR3 has 18 amino acids. In DNA form, the CDR3 reads TGTGCCAGCAGCTTTACAGGTTCCAGGGCGGCTAGCAATCAGCCCCAGCATTTT. It is translated as CASSFTGSRAASNQPQHF.

J is TRBJ2-6 and V is TRBV5-6; possible D gene TRBD1, 6 bases. The germline V and J ends were trimmed by 0 bases and 0 bases, with 10 bases remaining between them. The CDR3 covers 17 residues. Germline V gene lookup returns CDR1 SGHDT and CDR2 YYEEEE. This chain's CDR3 is CASSLETGLSGANVLTF. DNA of the CDR3: TGTGCCAGCAGCTTGGAGACAGGACTCTCTGGGGCCAACGTCCTGACTTTC.